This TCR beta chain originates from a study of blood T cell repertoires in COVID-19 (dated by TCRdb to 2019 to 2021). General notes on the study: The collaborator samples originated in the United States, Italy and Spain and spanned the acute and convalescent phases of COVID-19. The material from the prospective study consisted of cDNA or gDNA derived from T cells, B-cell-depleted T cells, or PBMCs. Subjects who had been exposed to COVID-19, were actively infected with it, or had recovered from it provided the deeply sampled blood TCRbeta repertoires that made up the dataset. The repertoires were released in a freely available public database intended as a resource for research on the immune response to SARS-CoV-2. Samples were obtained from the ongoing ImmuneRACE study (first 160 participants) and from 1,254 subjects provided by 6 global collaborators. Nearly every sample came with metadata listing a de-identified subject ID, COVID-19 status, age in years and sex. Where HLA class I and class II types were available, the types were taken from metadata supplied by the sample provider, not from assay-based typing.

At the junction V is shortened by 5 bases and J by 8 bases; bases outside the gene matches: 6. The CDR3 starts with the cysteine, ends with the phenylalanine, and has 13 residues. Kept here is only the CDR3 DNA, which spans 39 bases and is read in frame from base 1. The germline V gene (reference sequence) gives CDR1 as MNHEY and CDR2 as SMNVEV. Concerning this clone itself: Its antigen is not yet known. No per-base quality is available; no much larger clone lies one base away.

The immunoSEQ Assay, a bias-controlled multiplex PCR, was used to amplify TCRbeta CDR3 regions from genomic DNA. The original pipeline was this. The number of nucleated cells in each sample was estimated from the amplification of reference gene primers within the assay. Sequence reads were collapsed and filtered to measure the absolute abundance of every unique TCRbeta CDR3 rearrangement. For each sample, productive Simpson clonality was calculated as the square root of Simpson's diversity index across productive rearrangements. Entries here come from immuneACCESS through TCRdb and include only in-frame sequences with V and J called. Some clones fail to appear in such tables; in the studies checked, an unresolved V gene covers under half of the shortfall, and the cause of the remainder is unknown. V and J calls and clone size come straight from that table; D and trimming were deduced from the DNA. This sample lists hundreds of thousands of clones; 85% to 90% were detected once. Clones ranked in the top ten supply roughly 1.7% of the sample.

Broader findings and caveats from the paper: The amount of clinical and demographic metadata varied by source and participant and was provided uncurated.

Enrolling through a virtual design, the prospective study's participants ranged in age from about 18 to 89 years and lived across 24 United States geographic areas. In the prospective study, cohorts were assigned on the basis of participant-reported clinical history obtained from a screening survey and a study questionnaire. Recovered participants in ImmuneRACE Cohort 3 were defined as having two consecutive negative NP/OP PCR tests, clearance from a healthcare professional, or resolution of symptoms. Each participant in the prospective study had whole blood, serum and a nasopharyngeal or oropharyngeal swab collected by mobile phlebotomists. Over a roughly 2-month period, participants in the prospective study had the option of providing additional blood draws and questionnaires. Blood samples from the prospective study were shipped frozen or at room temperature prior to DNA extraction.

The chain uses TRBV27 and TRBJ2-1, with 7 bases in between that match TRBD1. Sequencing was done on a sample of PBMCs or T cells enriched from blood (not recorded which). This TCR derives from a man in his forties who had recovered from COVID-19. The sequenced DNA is TGTGCCAGCAGTAGACAGGGTGGCTATGAGCAGTTCTTC. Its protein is CASSRQGGYEQFF.